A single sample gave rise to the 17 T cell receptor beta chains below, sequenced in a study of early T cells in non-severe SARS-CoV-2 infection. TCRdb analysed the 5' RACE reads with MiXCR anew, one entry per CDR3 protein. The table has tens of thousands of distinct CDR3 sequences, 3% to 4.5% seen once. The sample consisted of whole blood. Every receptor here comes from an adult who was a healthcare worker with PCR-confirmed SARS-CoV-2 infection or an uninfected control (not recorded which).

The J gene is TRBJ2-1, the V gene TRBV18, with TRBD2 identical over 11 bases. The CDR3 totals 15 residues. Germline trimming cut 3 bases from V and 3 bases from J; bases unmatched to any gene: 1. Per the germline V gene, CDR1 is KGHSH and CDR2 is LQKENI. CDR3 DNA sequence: TGTGCCAGCTCACCTCTAGCGGGAGGCTACAATGAGCAGTTCTTC. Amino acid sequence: CASSPLAGGYNEQFF.

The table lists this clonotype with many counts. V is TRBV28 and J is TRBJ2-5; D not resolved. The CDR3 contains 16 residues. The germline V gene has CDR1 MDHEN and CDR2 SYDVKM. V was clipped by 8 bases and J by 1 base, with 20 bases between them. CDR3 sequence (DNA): TGTGCCAGCGCTACACGGCCCTCATATATCCAAGAGACCCAGTACTTC. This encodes CASATRPSYIQETQYF.

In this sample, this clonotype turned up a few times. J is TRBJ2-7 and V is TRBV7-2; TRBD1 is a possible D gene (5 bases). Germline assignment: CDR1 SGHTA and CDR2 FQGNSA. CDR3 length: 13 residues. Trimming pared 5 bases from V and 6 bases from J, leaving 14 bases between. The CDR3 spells CASSKQAPGEQYF. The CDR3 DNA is TGTGCCAGCAGCAAACAGGCTCCCGGCGAGCAGTACTTC. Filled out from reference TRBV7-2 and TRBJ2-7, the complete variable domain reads GAGVSQSPSNKVTEKGKDVELRCDPISGHTALYWYRQSLGQGLEFLIYFQGNSAPDKSGLPSDRFSAERTGGSVSTLTIQRTQQEDSAVYLCASSKQAPGEQYFGPGTRLTVT.

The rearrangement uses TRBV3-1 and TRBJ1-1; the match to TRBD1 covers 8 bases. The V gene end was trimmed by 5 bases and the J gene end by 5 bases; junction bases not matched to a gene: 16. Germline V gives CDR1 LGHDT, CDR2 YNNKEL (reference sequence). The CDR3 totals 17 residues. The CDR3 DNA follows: TGTGCCAGCAGCAGCCTCTCCCCAGGGACAGGCGGGACTGAAGCTTTCTTT. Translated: CASSSLSPGTGGTEAFF.

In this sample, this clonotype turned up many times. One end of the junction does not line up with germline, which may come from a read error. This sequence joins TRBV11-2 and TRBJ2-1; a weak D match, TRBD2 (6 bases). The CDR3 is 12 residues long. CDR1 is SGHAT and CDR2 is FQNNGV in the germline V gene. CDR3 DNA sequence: TGTGCCAGTACTCCCCAGAGGGACTCACTTCTCTTC. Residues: CASTPQRDSLLF.

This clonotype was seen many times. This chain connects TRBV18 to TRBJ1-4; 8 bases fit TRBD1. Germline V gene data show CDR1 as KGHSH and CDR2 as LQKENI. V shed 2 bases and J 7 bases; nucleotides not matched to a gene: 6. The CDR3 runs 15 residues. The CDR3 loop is CASSPRQGRGEKLFF. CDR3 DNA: TGTGCCAGCTCACCAAGACAGGGGAGAGGTGAAAAACTGTTTTTT.

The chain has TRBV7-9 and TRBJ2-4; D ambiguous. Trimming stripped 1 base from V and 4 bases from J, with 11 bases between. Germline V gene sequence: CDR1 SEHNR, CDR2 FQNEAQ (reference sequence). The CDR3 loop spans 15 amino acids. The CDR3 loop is CASSLGDILKNIQYF. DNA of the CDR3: TGTGCCAGCAGCTTAGGCGACATTCTGAAAAACATTCAGTACTTC. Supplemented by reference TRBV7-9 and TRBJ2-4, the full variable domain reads DTGVSQNPRHKITKRGQNVTFRCDPISEHNRLYWYRQTLGQGPEFLTYFQNEAQLEKSRLLSDRFSAERPKGSFSTLEIQRTEQGDSAMYLCASSLGDILKNIQYFGAGTRLSVL.

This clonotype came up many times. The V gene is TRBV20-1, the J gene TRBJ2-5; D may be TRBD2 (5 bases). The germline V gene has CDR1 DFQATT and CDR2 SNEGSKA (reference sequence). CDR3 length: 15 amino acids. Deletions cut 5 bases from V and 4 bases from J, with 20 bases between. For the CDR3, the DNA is TGCAGTGCTGGGGTTCGGGAAGTTTCATCAGAGACCCAGTACTTC. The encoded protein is CSAGVREVSSETQYF.

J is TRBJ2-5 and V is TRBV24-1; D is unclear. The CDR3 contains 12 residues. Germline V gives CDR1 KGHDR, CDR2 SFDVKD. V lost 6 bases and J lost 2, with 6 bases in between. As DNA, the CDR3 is TGTGCCACCAGTTCAGTGCAAGAGACCCAGTACTTC. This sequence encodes CATSSVQETQYF.

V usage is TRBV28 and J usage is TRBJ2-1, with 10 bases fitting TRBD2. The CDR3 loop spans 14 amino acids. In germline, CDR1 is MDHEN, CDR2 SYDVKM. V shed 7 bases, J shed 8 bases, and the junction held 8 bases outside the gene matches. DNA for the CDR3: TGTGCCAGCACCTCTAGCGGGAGTGTCCATGAGCAGTTCTTC. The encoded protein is CASTSSGSVHEQFF.

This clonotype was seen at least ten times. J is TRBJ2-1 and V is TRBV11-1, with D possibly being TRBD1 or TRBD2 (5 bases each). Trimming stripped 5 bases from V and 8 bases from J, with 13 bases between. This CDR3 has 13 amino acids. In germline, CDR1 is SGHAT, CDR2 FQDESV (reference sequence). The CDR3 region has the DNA TGTGCCAGCAGCCGTGGGGGTGGCGATGAGCAGTTCTTC. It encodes CASSRGGGDEQFF. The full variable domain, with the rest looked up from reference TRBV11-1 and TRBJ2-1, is EAEVAQSPRYKITEKSQAVAFWCDPISGHATLYWYRQILGQGPELLVQFQDESVVDDSQLPKDRFSAERLKGVDSTLKIQPAELGDSAMYLCASSRGGGDEQFFGPGTRLTVL.

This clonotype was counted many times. In DNA form, the CDR3 reads TGTGCCAGCTCCTTGACGGGGGGCAGGGTCGATGGCTACACCTTC. This translates into CASSLTGGRVDGYTF. The chain combines TRBV18 with TRBJ1-2; D is possibly TRBD1 (6 bases). The germline gives CDR1 KGHSH, CDR2 LQKENI. Between the trimmed V and J ends, which lost 6 bases and 6 bases, there was a span of 20 bases. This CDR3 contains 15 residues. Complete variable domain (other parts from reference TRBV18 and TRBJ1-2): NAGVMQNPRHLVRRRGQEARLRCSPMKGHSHVYWYRQLPEEGLKFMVYLQKENIIDESGMPKERFSAEFPKEGPSILRIQQVVRGDSAAYFCASSLTGGRVDGYTFGSGTRLTVV.

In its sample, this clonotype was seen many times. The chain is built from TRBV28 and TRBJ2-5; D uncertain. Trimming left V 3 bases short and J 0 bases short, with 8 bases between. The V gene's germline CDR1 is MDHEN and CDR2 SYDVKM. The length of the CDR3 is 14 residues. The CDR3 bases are TGTGCCAGCAGTTTTCGACCGTACCAAGAGACCCAGTACTTC. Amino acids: CASSFRPYQETQYF.

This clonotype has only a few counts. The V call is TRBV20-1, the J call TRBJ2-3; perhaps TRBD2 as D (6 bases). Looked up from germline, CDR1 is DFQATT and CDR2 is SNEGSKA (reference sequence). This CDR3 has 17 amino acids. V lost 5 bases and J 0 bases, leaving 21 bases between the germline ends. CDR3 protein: CSAPVPPPAGSTDTQYF. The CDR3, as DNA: TGCAGTGCTCCCGTCCCCCCCCCGGCGGGGAGCACAGATACGCAGTATTTT.

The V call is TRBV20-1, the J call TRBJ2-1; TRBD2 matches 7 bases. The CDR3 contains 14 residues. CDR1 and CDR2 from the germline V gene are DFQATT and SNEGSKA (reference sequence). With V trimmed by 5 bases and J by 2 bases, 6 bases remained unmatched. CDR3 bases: TGCAGTGCTCATCGGGAGGTCACCTACAATGAGCAGTTCTTC. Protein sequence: CSAHREVTYNEQFF.

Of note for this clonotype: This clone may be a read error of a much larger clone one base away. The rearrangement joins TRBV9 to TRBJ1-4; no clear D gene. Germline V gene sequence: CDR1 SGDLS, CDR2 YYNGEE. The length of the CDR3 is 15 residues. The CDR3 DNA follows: TGTGCCAGCAGCGTAGAGCCCAGGAGTAATGAAAATCTGTTTTTT. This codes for CASSVEPRSNENLFF.

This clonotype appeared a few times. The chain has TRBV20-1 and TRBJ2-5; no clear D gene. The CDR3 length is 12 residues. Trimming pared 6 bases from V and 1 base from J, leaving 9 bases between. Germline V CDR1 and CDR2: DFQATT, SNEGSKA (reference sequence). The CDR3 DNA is TGCAGTGCAACACTGACCCAAGAGACCCAGTACTTC. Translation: CSATLTQETQYF.